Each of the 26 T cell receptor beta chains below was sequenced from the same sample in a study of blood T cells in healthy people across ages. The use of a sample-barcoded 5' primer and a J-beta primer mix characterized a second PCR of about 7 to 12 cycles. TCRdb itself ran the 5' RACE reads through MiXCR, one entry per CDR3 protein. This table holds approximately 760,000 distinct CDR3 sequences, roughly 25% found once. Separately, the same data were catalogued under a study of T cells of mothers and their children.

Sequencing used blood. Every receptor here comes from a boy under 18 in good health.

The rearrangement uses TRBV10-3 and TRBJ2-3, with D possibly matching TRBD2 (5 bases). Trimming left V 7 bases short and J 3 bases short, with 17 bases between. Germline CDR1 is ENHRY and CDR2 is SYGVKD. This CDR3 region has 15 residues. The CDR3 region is CAIMRAVAGTDTQYF. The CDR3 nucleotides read TGTGCCATCATGCGGGCAGTGGCTGGGACAGATACGCAGTATTTT.

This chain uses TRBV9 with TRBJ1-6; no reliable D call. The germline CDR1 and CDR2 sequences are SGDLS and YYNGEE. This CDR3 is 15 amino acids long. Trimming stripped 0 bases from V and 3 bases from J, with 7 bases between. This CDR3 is CASSVEGNYNSPLHF. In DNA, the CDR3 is TGTGCCAGCAGCGTAGAGGGTAACTATAATTCACCCCTCCACTTT.

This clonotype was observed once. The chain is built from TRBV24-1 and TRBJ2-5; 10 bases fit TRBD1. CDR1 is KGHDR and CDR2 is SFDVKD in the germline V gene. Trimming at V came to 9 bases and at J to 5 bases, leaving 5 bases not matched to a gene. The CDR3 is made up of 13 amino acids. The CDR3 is CATGDRGRETQYF. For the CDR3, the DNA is TGTGCCACCGGGGACAGGGGCCGGGAGACCCAGTACTTC.

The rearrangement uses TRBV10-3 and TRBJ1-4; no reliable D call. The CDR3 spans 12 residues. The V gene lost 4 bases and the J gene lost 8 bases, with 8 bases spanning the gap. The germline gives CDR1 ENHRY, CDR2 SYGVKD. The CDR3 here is CAISAPEEKLFF. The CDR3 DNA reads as TGTGCCATCAGTGCCCCTGAAGAAAAACTGTTTTTT.

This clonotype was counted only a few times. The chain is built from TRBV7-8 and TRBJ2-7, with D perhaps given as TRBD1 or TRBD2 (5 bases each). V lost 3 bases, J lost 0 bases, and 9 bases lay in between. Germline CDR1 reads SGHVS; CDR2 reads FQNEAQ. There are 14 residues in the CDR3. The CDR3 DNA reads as TGTGCCAGCAGCTTTCGGGGCGTCTCCTACGAGCAGTACTTC. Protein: CASSFRGVSYEQYF.

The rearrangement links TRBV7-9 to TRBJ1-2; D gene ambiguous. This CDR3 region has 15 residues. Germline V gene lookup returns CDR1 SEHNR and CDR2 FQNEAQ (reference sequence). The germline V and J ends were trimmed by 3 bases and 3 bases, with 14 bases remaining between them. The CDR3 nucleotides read TGTGCCAGCAGCTTGACCGGGCCGGTGGACTATGGCTACACCTTC. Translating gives CASSLTGPVDYGYTF.

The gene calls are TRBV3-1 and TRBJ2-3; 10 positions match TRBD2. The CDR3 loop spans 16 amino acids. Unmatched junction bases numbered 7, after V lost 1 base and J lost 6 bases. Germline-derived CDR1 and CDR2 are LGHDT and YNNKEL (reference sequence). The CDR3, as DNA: TGTGCCAGCAGCCAAGGCAATAGCGGGGGGAGGGATACGCAGTATTTT. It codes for CASSQGNSGGRDTQYF.

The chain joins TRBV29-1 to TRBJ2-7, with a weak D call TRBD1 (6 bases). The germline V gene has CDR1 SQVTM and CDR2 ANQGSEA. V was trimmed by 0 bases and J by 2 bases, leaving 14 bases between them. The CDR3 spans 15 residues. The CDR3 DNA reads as TGCAGCGTTGAAGATAGGGGACACCCTGCCTACGAGCAGTACTTC. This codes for CSVEDRGHPAYEQYF.

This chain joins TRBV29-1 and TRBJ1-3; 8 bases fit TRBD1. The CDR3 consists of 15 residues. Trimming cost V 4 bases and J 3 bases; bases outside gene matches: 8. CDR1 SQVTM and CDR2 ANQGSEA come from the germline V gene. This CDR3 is CSVVPQGARGNTIYF. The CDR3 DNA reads TGCAGCGTTGTACCCCAGGGGGCTCGTGGAAACACCATATATTTT.

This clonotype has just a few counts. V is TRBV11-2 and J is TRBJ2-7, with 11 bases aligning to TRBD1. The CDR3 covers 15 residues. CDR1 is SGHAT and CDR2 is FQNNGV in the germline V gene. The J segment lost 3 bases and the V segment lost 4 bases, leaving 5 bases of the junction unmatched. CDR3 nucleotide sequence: TGTGCCAGCAGCTGGGGGACAGGGGGTTTCTACGAGCAGTACTTC. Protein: CASSWGTGGFYEQYF.

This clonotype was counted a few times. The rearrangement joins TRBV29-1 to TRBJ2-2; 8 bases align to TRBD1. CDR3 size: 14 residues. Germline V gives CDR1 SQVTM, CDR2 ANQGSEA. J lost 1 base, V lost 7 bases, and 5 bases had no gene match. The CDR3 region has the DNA TGCAGCGCTATGACAGGGGAGAACACCGGGGAGCTGTTTTTT. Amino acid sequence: CSAMTGENTGELFF.

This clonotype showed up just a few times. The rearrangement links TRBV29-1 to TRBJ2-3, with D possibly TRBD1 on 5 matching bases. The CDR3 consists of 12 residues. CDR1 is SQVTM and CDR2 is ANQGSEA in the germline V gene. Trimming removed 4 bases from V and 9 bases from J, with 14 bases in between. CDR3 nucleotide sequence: TGCAGCGTTGGGGGCGCCGGTAAGACGCAGTATTTT. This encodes CSVGGAGKTQYF.

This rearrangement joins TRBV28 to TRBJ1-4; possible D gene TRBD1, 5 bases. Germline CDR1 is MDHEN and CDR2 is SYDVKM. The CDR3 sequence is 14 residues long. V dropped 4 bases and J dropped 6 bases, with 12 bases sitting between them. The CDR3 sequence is CASSSQAPYEKLFF. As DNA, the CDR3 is TGTGCCAGCAGTTCACAGGCCCCCTATGAAAAACTGTTTTTT.

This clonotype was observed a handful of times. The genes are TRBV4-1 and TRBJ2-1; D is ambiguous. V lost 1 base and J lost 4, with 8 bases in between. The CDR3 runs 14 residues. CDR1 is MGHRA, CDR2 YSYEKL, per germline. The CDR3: CASSQGARYNEQFF. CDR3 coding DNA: TGCGCCAGCAGCCAAGGGGCACGGTACAATGAGCAGTTCTTC.

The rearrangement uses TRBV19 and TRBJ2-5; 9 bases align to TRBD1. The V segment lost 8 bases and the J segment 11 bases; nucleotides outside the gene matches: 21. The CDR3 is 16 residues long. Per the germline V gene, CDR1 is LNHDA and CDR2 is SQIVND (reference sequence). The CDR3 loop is CASLPSGTGSPVTQYF. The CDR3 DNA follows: TGTGCCAGTTTACCGTCCGGGACAGGGTCACCCGTCACGCAGTACTTC.

For the CDR3, the DNA is TGTGCCAGCAGTCAAAAACAGACTAGCGTAGGCCCTCCGTACTTC. Encoded protein: CASSQKQTSVGPPYF. J is TRBJ2-7 and V is TRBV6-5; TRBD2 aligns across 8 bases. V lost 5 bases, J lost 12 bases, and 18 bases stayed unmatched. This CDR3 has 15 amino acids. CDR1 and CDR2 (germline): MNHEY, SVGAGI.

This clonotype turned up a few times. Here the CDR3 DNA reads TGTGCCAGCAGTGGGACAGACCCATCCGAGCAGTACTTC. Encoded protein: CASSGTDPSEQYF. The V and J genes are TRBV6-2 or TRBV6-3 and TRBJ2-7; the match to TRBD1 covers 7 bases. The V gene's germline CDR1 is MNHEY and CDR2 SVGEGT. This CDR3 contains 13 residues. The trim removed 5 bases at V and 6 bases at J, leaving 7 bases unmatched.

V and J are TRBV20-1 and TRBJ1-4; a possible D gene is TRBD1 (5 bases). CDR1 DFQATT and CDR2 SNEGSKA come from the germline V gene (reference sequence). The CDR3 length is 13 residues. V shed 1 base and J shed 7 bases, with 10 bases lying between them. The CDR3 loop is CSARGGSSEKLFF. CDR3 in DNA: TGCAGTGCTAGAGGGGGGTCGAGTGAAAAACTGTTTTTT.

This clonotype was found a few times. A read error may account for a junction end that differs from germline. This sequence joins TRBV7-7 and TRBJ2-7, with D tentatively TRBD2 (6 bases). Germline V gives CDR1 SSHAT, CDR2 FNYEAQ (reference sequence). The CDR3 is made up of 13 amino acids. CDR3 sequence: CASSPLGGGEQYF. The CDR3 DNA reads TGTGCTAGCAGCCCACTGGGGGGAGGCGAGCAGTACTTC.

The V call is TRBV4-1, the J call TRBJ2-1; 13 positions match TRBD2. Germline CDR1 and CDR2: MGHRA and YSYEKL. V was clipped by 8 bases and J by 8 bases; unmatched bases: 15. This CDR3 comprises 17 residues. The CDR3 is CASGRGLAGPKGDEQFF. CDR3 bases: TGCGCCAGCGGTAGGGGACTAGCGGGACCCAAAGGGGATGAGCAGTTCTTC.

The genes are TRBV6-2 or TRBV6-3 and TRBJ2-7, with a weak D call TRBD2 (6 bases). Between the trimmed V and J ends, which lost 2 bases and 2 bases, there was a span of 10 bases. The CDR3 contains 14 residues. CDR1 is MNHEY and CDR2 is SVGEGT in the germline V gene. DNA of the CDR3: TGTGCCAGCAGTTACCGGGGGTCGCCCTACGAGCAGTACTTC. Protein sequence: CASSYRGSPYEQYF.

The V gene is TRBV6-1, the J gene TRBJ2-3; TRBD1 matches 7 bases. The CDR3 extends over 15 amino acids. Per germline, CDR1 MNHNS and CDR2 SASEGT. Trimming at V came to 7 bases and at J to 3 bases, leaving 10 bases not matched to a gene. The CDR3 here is CASKDRVLLTDTQYF. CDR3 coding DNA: TGTGCCAGCAAAGACAGGGTTCTCTTGACAGATACGCAGTATTTT.

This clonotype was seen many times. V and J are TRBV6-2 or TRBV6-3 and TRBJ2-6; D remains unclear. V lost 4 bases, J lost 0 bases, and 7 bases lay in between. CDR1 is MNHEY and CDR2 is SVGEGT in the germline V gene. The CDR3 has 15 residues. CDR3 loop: CASSLADSGANVLTF. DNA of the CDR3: TGTGCCAGCAGTTTAGCAGACTCTGGGGCCAACGTCCTGACTTTC.

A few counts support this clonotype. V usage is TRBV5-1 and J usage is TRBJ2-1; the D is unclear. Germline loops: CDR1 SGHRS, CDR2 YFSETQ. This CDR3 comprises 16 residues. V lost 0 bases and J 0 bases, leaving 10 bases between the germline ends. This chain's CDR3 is CASSLERSGSYNEQFF. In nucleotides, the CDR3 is TGCGCCAGCAGCTTGGAACGGTCCGGCTCCTACAATGAGCAGTTCTTC.

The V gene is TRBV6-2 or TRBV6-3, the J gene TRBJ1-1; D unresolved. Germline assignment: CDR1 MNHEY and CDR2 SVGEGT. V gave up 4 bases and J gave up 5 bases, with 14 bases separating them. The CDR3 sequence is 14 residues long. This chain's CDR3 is CASSWAYTGTEAFF. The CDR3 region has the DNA TGTGCCAGCAGTTGGGCCTACACTGGAACTGAAGCTTTCTTT.

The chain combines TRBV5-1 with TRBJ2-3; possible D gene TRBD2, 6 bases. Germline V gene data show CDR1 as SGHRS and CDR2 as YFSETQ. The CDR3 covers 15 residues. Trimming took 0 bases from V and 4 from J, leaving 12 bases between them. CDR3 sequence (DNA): TGCGCCAGCAGCTTGGAGGGAGGTACCTCAGATACGCAGTATTTT. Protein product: CASSLEGGTSDTQYF. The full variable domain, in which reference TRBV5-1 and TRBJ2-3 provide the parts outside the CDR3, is KAGVTQTPRYLIKTRGQQVTLSCSPISGHRSVSWYQQTPGQGLQFLFEYFSETQRNKGNFPGRFSGRQFSNSRSEMNVSTLELGDSALYLCASSLEGGTSDTQYFGPGTRLTVL.